This TCR beta chain derives from a study of CD8+CD57+ T cells in acquired aplastic anemia. Turning to the study itself: DNA recovered from sorted CD4+ and CD8+ cells had a mean of 3.2 ug. Healthy donors averaged about 10 million reads for CD4+ cells. Findings of the study overall: Simpson's diversity of CD8+ cells was not significantly different in patients compared with controls. Patients had roughly 30 CD8+ CDR3 sequences in common with controls (the shared set).

Profiling of TCR beta VDJ combinations and CDR3 sequences used genomic DNA as template. From the reads, TCRdb called clonotypes with MiXCR, one entry per CDR3 protein. Among roughly 150,000 distinct CDR3 sequences listed, roughly 45% were seen once. CDR1 is SNHLY, CDR2 FYNNEI, per germline. This CDR3 comprises 14 residues. Trimming took 8 bases from V and 7 from J, leaving 18 bases between them. This clonotype showed up many times. Its antigen is not identified. The rearrangement joins TRBV2 to TRBJ2-1, with D tentatively TRBD1 (6 bases). The TCR was taken from a human donor in good health. Source material: sorted CD4+, CD8+, or CD8+CD57+ T cells (not recorded which) from PBMCs. In DNA, the CDR3 is TGTGCCAGCTGCGTATCGGACAGTTGGAATGAGCAGTTCTTC. Protein sequence: CASCVSDSWNEQFF.